This T cell receptor beta chain was captured in a study of siplizumab effects on memory and regulatory T cells. Overall study findings and caveats: Alloreactive sequences traceable to unstimulated CD4+ memory cells declined significantly under siplizumab. Roughly 75-96% of dividing CD4+ or CD8+ clones were without an attributable naive or memory phenotype. Confirmation that proliferating Tregs from siplizumab cultures had suppressive function was not obtained. Alloreactive clones mapping to unstimulated subsets formed only a minor fraction.

As to this clone: The antigen is unknown.

Clones were sequenced by immunoSEQ multiplex PCR, and TCRdb holds only the in-frame ones, with some missing. The table records tens of thousands of clones, 95% to 97% of them present only once. Trimming removed 5 bases from V and 2 bases from J, with 11 bases in between. Germline V gene data show CDR1 as SGHTA and CDR2 as FQGTGA. This CDR3 has 14 amino acids. Sequencing input: naive CD4+ T cells sorted from blood. This clonotype originated in a human donor in good health. The V call is TRBV7-3, the J call TRBJ2-3; a weak D match, TRBD1 (5 bases). This CDR3 reads CASSRGANTDTQYF. In DNA, the CDR3 is TGTGCCAGCAGCAGGGGTGCCAACACAGATACGCAGTATTTT.